This T cell receptor beta chain is drawn from a study of cytomegalovirus exposure and HLA in healthy donors (TCRdb year 2017). A note on the overall study: According to an earlier analysis of a few hundred of the donors, some 170 million T cells yielded 90 million to 140 million unique TCR beta sequences and approximately 300 Gb of sequence data. The genetic ancestry cluster associated with self-reported Caucasian donors included approximately 85% of the approximately 410 genotyped donors. A later genetic analysis took genome-wide SNP genotypes for 398 of the 666 donors and used that subset as a discovery cohort. The study used immunosequencing to profile the T cell repertoires of approximately 690 subjects and linked those repertoires to cytomegalovirus serostatus. A later analysis re-examined previously published TCR beta repertoires from 610 or so donors and added high-resolution HLA genotyping to investigate patterns of TCR occurrence. Donor age, sex, ethnicity and CMV serostatus were compiled together with the repertoire data. The aim of the study was to test whether cataloging public T cell receptors could identify signatures of past pathogen exposure. Across approximately 400 genotyped donors of the cohort, an average of about 240,000 unique TCR beta nucleotide sequences per donor were sequenced, and roughly 18% of those sequences were non-productive. Four to six DR-DQ haplotypes were handled as single units for association and clustering because linkage in the cohort was strong. Typing coverage differed by locus: A, B, C, DRB1 and DQB1 were typed in roughly 629-630 donors, DQA1 in around 500, DPA1 in some 610, and DPB1 in just under 490. The later analysis used no new phenotypic data to find candidate immune exposures, relying instead on TCR beta sequences and their occurrence across donors. In an earlier analysis of 587 of the donors, high-throughput TCR beta sequencing was used to judge whether each TCR beta V gene segment behaved as functional or pseudogenic. To predict cytomegalovirus infection status, the study combined high-throughput TCR immunosequencing, statistical association of individual TCRs with disease status, and machine learning. HLA typing included class I and class II loci at four-digit resolution. All discovery cohort repertoires had been generated using a single sequencing platform. In addition to the first cohort of about 650 subjects, a separate validation cohort of around 110 different subjects was used. An early release covering roughly 600 HLA-typed donors comprised approximately 290 gigabases of sequencing data and 85 million to 100 million unique TCR sequences. Overall study outcomes, separate from this receptor: According to a later analysis, parvovirus B19, influenza, CMV and Epstein-Barr virus appeared linked to several top co-occurrence clusters. The presence/absence analyses assumed that sequencing depth was roughly uniform across donors, and that assumption may not be true. In both the original and validation cohorts, the classifier was reported to diagnose cytomegalovirus status with high specificity and sensitivity. Strong co-occurrence of HLA alleles, especially DR and DQ, made assigning TCR associations to individual alleles difficult. Because some donors lacked HLA typing at each locus, the association tests relied only on the typed subset. It was suggested by the authors that the approach could potentially be generalized to other disease states and immunological phenotypes. Because the 87-base-pair reads could not distinguish some IMGT-functional V segments, including TRBV6-2 and TRBV6-3, those segments were excluded. A few of the identified cytomegalovirus-associated TCR beta chains were confirmed in vitro to be specific for cytomegalovirus antigens. A later genetic analysis reported fewer N-insertions in productive TCRs among donors in an Asian-associated ancestry cluster than the approximately 700-donor mean. A cluster of highly shared sequence variants was judged likely to be a technical artifact of the sequencing pipeline. A total of fewer than 200 TCR beta chains were listed by the study as associated with cytomegalovirus. In a later analysis, HLA-associated TCR beta chains showed more clonal expansion and lower generation probabilities than non-associated chains that were equally common. Because counts were too low, about 18 rarely observed V segments, including chromosome 9 orphons, were excluded from the earlier analysis of around 590 of the donors. According to a later analysis, TCR association rates differed among HLA loci, with DRB1 alleles showing the most associated TCRs and HLA-C alleles showing the fewest. In this cohort, only TCR beta chains were sequenced, and detectable features were limited by the absence of alpha or paired-chain data. In a later analysis, most CMV-associated TCR beta chains were found to appear HLA-restricted, with HLA associations seemingly driven largely by CMV exposure. A further reported finding was that TCR beta sequences accurately predicted the HLA-A and HLA-B alleles for most subjects in the first cohort. Correlated functional status among segregating V segments might reflect linkage disequilibrium, but an unknown experimental factor could not be ruled out. Immune exposure information for the cohort was limited to CMV serostatus. At a false discovery rate of 0.05, a later analysis linked around 17,000 TCR beta sequences to specific HLA alleles. Broadly in line with IMGT annotations, most TCR beta V segments showed up in productive rearrangements about 87% or about 30% of the time in an earlier analysis of around 550 of the donors. Most TCR sequences were observed very rarely across donors, whereas some public TCRs were present in many individuals. A later genetic analysis associated a missense DCLRE1C variant with V-gene and J-gene trimming of TCR beta chains, and an independent cohort replicated the association.

The cohort consisted of 650 to 700 healthy bone marrow donors. Cohort members were all nominally healthy when sampled, although unrecorded immune exposures were likely present. The donor was CMV seronegative and belonged to the group of around 400 seronegative cohort members. Each donor provided a peripheral blood sample, and peripheral blood mononuclear cells were used for TCR beta sequencing. The Qiagen DNeasy Blood Extraction Kit was used to extract genomic DNA from the blood cell samples. The library was made by the immunoSEQ multiplex PCR assay. The multiplex PCR relied on a mix of 60 forward primers for TCR Vbeta segments and 13 reverse primers for TCR Jbeta segments. The CDR3 region of rearranged TCR beta genes was amplified from genomic DNA with a multiplex PCR assay. Amplified TCR beta libraries were sequenced as 87-base-pair reads on the Illumina HiSeq System. Per the original workflow: Across the 700 or so repertoires, a later analysis counted 75 million to 90 million unique TCR beta chains, roughly 11 million of which were shared by at least two donors. Raw reads were error-corrected and collapsed into unique sequences with a nearest-neighbor algorithm that merged closely related sequences to remove PCR and sequencing errors. Alignment of CDR3 sequences to IMGT reference sequences was used to assign V, D and J gene segments. Each retained sequence needed at least a six-nucleotide match to both a V gene segment and a J gene segment. A rearrangement was called productive if the CDR3 had no stop codons and remained in frame with V and J, and every other rearrangement was called non-productive. Following IMGT convention, CDR3 was defined as the stretch from the second conserved V-encoded cysteine up to the conserved J-encoded phenylalanine. The earlier analysis of roughly 590 of the donors excluded sequences that lacked an unambiguous match to a single V gene segment. An earlier analysis of roughly 590 of the donors called V segments functional above 56.7% productive rearrangements and segregating when the between-donor standard deviation exceeded 5%. A statistical classification framework was built to diagnose cytomegalovirus status from the catalog of TCR beta chain sequences. V and J gene assignment, in a later analysis, came from comparing TCR nucleotide sequences with IMGT/GENE-DB human TR gene sequences. The TCRdist pipeline was used in a later analysis to assign CDR3 sequences and most-parsimonious VDJ recombination scenarios. A later analysis defined each TCR beta chain by its CDR3 amino acid sequence plus V-gene family, and excluded reads lacking a unique V-gene family. A later analysis removed 550 to 650 highly shared, low-generation-probability nucleotide sequences to deal with suspected cross-contamination and a sequencing artifact. In a later analysis, a clonal expansion index was calculated for each public chain from normalized within-repertoire ranks of inferred template counts. In a later analysis, generation probabilities were computed using a VDJ recombination model fitted to out-of-frame rearrangements, and the results were checked against IGoR. A later analysis scored TCR-TCR, TCR-HLA and TCR-CMV co-occurrence with hypergeometric tests, applying a repertoire-size bias correction to TCR pairs. A later analysis estimated false discovery rates by permuting HLA or CMV assignments 20 times. In a later analysis, co-occurring TCRs were grouped using DBSCAN, with TCRdist sequence similarity added in when clustering inside HLA-allele-positive subsets. For co-occurrence clustering, repertoires with fewer than 30,000 or more than 120,000 public chains were excluded, along with roughly five repertoires with anomalous nucleotide sharing. Sourced from immuneACCESS, this table was stored by TCRdb with only in-frame sequences that have V and J called. A share of the clones is absent; for the studies checked, an unresolved V gene accounts for under half, and the remainder has no known explanation. The DNA gave D and trimming, while V, J and clone size come from that table. The sample's table covers 50,000 to 80,000 clones. 3.6% of the sample belongs to the ten largest clones.

About this clone itself: It has no known antigen specificity.

The CDR3, from cysteine to phenylalanine, totals 14 residues. Of all the DNA, just the CDR3 is kept, 42 bases in frame from base 1. V has 3 bases trimmed and J has 2 bases trimmed; junction bases matching no gene number 5. CDR1 and CDR2 (GTSNPN, SVGIG) derive from the germline V gene (reference sequence). The source material was PBMCs. The sequence derives from a woman under 30 in good health and CMV-seronegative. The chain is assembled from TRBV30 and TRBJ2-7; a stretch of 9 junction bases matches TRBD1. The bases are TGTGCCTGGAGCGATTACAGGGGGCCCTACGAGCAGTACTTC. Protein translation: CAWSDYRGPYEQYF.